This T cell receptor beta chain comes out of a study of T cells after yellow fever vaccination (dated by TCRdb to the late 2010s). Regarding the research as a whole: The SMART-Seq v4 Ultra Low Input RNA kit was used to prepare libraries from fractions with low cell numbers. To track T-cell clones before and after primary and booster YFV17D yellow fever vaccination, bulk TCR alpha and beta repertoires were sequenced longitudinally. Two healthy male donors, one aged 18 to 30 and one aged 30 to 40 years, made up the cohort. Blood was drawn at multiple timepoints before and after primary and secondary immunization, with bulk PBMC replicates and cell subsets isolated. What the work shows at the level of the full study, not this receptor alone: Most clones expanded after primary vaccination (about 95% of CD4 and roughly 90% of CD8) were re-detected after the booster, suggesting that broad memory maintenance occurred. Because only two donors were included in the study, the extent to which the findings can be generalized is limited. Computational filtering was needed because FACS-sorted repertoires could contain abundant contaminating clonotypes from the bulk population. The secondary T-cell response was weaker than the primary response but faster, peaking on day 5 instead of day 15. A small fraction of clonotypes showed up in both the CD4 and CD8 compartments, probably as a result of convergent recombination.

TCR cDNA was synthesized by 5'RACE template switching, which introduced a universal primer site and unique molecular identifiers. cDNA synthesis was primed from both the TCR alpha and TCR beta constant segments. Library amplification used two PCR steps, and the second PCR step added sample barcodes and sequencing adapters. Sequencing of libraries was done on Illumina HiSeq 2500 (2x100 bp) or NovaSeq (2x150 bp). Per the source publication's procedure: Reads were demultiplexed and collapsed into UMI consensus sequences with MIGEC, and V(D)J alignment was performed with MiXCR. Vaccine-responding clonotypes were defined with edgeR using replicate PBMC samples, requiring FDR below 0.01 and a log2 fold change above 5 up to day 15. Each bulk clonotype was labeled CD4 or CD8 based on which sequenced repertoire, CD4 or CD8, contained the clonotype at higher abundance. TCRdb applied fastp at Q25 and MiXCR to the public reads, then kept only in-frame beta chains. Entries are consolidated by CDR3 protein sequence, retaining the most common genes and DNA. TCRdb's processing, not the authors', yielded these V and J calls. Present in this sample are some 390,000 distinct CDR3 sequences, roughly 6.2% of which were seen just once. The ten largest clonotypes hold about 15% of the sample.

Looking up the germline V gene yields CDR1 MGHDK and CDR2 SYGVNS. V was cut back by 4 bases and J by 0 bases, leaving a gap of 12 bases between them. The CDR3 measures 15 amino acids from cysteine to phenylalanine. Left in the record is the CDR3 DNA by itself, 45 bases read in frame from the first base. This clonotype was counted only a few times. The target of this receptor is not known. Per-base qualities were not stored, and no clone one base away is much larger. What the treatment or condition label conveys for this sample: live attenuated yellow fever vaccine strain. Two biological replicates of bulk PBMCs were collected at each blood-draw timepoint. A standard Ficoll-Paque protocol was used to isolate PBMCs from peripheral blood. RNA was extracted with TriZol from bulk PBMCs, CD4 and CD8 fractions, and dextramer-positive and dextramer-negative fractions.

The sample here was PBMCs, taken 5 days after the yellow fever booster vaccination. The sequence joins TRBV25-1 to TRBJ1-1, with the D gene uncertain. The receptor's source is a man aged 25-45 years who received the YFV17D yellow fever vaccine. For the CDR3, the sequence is CASSGTRPMNTEAFF. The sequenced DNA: TGTGCCAGCAGTGGGACCCGACCCATGAACACTGAAGCTTTCTTT.